The table lists the clone carrying this T cell receptor beta chain with many counts. Its antigen remains unknown. Using its own MiXCR run on the reads, TCRdb lists one record per CDR3 protein. The sample shows approximately 500,000 distinct CDR3 sequences, more than 15% of them seen only once. These data are taken from a study of T cell repertoires in cytomegalovirus infection. Across the whole study: A matching HLA type, together with CMV infection, was signaled by public TCR beta signatures. Notes on the study in general: Clonotype analysis showed dominance of the ex vivo response by HLA-C-restricted CMV-specific TCR beta clonotypes. The cumulative frequency of public TCR beta families identified carriers of CMV plus the relevant HLA.

The CDR3 is made up of 14 amino acids. Trimming pared 1 base from V and 0 bases from J, leaving 7 bases between. The germline V gene encodes CDR1 SGHAT and CDR2 FQNNGV. The V call is TRBV11-2, the J call TRBJ2-7; D is unclear. Sequencing was carried out using CD8+ T cells from PBMCs. This clonotype was sampled from a human donor in good health (CMV status not recorded). Some clones in this sample may be carry-over from other donors' samples. CDR3 nucleotide sequence: TGTGCCAGCAGCTTAGCTGCGTACTCCTACGAGCAGTACTTC. This encodes CASSLAAYSYEQYF.